This TCR beta chain was profiled in a study of shared clonotypes between healthy human individuals. General observations from the study: Few donors restricted represented genetic and exposure-history diversity. Naive subsets generally had larger estimated richness than memory subsets.

On this clone itself: Its specificity is unknown.

An assay was performed, and its level was deep. Several immunoSEQ 96-well plates shared each subset's DNA, each plate a replicate. TCRdb keeps only in-frame clones here, not all; method: immunoSEQ multiplex PCR. The sample yields about 960,000 clones, approximately 80% seen once. Between the trimmed V and J ends, which lost 3 bases and 3 bases, there was a span of 8 bases. This CDR3 is built from 13 residues. Per germline, CDR1 SGHNT and CDR2 YENEEA. The clonotype originates from a man aged 18 to 30 in good health. The source material was memory CD4+ T cells sorted from blood. Subset in this sample: CD45RA-negative fraction. This sequence joins TRBV11-3 and TRBJ1-1; tentatively, D is TRBD1 (5 bases). The CDR3 is CASSLEGHTEAFF. CDR3 DNA sequence: TGTGCCAGCAGCTTGGAGGGGCACACTGAAGCTTTCTTT. Based on the CDR3 plus reference TRBV11-3 and TRBJ1-1, the full variable domain is EAGVVQSPRYKIIEKKQPVAFWCNPISGHNTLYWYLQNLGQGPELLIRYENEEAVDDSQLPKDRFSAERLKGVDSTLKIQPAELGDSAVYLCASSLEGHTEAFFGQGTRLTVV.